A single sample is the source of the 28 T cell receptor beta chains below, sequenced in a study of T cell clones after liver transplantation. The table came from immunoSEQ multiplex PCR; TCRdb's copy has only in-frame clones and leaves some out. The sample has approximately 6,300 clones; 70% to 85% are singletons. Material: CD8+ T cells from blood, obtained 24 months after liver transplant. These receptors came from a human patient who received a liver transplant. Some of the T cells might come from the graft donor.

The chain uses TRBV11-1 and TRBJ2-7; 7 positions agree with TRBD2. Looked up from germline, CDR1 is SGHAT and CDR2 is FQDESV (reference sequence). With 4 bases clipped from V and 6 bases from J, the junction kept 9 bases outside the gene matches. The CDR3 totals 14 residues. The CDR3 sequence: CASSSAGGRREQYF. The CDR3 coding sequence is TGTGCCAGCAGCTCCGCCGGCGGGAGACGCGAGCAGTACTTC.

CDR3 protein: CASSPEGLAGEPAYEQYF. The CDR3 region has the DNA TGCGCCAGCAGCCCAGAGGGGCTAGCGGGAGAACCGGCCTACGAGCAGTACTTC. This sequence joins TRBV4-1 and TRBJ2-7; TRBD2 matches 10 bases. The CDR3 length is 18 residues. CDR1 is MGHRA, CDR2 YSYEKL, per germline. Unmatched junction bases numbered 14, after V lost 4 bases and J lost 2 bases.

The J gene is TRBJ1-1, the V gene TRBV4-2, with D unresolved. The CDR3 spans 14 residues. Germline V gives CDR1 LGHNA, CDR2 YNFKEQ. V was clipped by 3 bases and J by 1 base, with 9 bases between them. The CDR3 loop is CASSHSTGNTEAFF. The CDR3, as DNA: TGTGCCAGCAGCCACTCGACTGGGAACACTGAAGCTTTCTTT.

The chain uses TRBV4-1 and TRBJ1-5, with D unresolved. Germline V CDR1 and CDR2: MGHRA, YSYEKL. The CDR3 is 16 residues long. Trimming removed 0 bases at V and 5 bases at J, with 14 bases between. CDR3 region: CASSQDPGRSDQPQHF. The CDR3, as DNA: TGCGCCAGCAGCCAAGATCCGGGCAGGTCCGATCAGCCCCAGCATTTT.

The J gene is TRBJ1-2, the V gene TRBV7-6; 9 bases are shared with TRBD1. Trimming at V came to 2 bases and at J to 8 bases, leaving 6 bases not matched to a gene. This CDR3 spans 14 amino acids. Germline CDR1 is SGHVS and CDR2 is FNYEAQ. CDR3 DNA sequence: TGTGCCAGCAGCTTACCCTCGACAGGGGGAGGCTACACCTTC. Protein: CASSLPSTGGGYTF. Complete variable domain (other parts from reference TRBV7-6 and TRBJ1-2): GAGVSQSPRYKVTKRGQDVALRCDPISGHVSLYWYRQALGQGPEFLTYFNYEAQQDKSGLPNDRFSAERPEGSISTLTIQRTEQRDSAMYRCASSLPSTGGGYTFGSGTRLTVV.

This chain links TRBV7-9 with TRBJ2-6, with D uncertain. The germline CDR1 and CDR2 sequences are SEHNR and FQNEAQ (reference sequence). The CDR3 covers 18 residues. Trimming removed 5 bases from V and 0 bases from J, with 17 bases in between. The CDR3 reads CASSLPTSWGSGANVLTF. DNA of the CDR3: TGTGCCAGCAGCCTACCGACATCCTGGGGCTCTGGGGCCAACGTCCTGACTTTC.

The CDR3 here is CASSLAGSGTDTQYF. The CDR3 bases are TGTGCCAGCAGCTTAGCGGGGTCGGGCACAGATACGCAGTATTTT. This chain connects TRBV7-9 to TRBJ2-3; D remains unclear. Trimming stripped 0 bases from V and 1 base from J, with 8 bases between. Germline-derived CDR1 and CDR2 are SEHNR and FQNEAQ (reference sequence). This CDR3 spans 15 amino acids.

The chain has TRBV2 and TRBJ2-7, with D possibly matching TRBD2 (6 bases). The CDR3 runs to 13 residues. The V end was cut by 11 bases, the J end by 3 bases, with 17 bases between. Germline CDR1 reads SNHLY; CDR2 reads FYNNEI. The CDR3 region has the DNA TGTGCCGCCTCTAGCGAGACGTTCTACGAGCAGTACTTC. It translates to CAASSETFYEQYF.

The chain joins TRBV25-1 to TRBJ2-7, with D possibly matching TRBD1 (5 bases). Germline lookup yields CDR1 MGHDK and CDR2 SYGVNS. V was trimmed by 4 bases and J by 3 bases, leaving 7 bases between them. CDR3 length: 12 residues. The chain's CDR3 is CASSAQGYEQYF. Here the CDR3 DNA reads TGTGCCAGCAGTGCCCAGGGCTACGAGCAGTACTTC.

This clone was counted only a few times. The V gene is TRBV5-1, the J gene TRBJ2-7; no reliable D call. V was cut by 2 bases and J by 0 bases, with 3 bases left in between. CDR1 and CDR2 (germline): SGHRS, YFSETQ. This CDR3 spans 12 amino acids. The DNA of the CDR3 is TGCGCCAGCAGCTTTAACTCCTACGAGCAGTACTTC. Amino acids: CASSFNSYEQYF. Full variable domain (missing parts from reference TRBV5-1 and TRBJ2-7): KAGVTQTPRYLIKTRGQQVTLSCSPISGHRSVSWYQQTPGQGLQFLFEYFSETQRNKGNFPGRFSGRQFSNSRSEMNVSTLELGDSALYLCASSFNSYEQYFGPGTRLTVT.

This clone was observed a few times. The chain links TRBV5-1 to TRBJ1-2; the D is unclear. Trimming took off 0 bases at V and 8 bases at J, with 8 bases between the two ends. Germline loops: CDR1 SGHRS, CDR2 YFSETQ. The CDR3 length is 12 residues. The CDR3 DNA is TGCGCCAGCAGCTTGGAGGGTAACGGCTACACCTTC. Protein: CASSLEGNGYTF. Drawing the rest from reference TRBV5-1 and TRBJ1-2, the complete variable domain is KAGVTQTPRYLIKTRGQQVTLSCSPISGHRSVSWYQQTPGQGLQFLFEYFSETQRNKGNFPGRFSGRQFSNSRSEMNVSTLELGDSALYLCASSLEGNGYTFGSGTRLTVV.

The chain recombines TRBV5-4 with TRBJ2-7; possible D gene TRBD2, 5 bases. V lost 1 base and J lost 2, with 10 bases in between. Germline values: CDR1 SGHNT, CDR2 YYREEE (reference sequence). CDR3 size: 14 residues. The CDR3 is CASSLNLAPYEQYF. CDR3 DNA sequence: TGTGCCAGCAGCTTGAATCTAGCCCCCTACGAGCAGTACTTC.

This chain joins TRBV7-9 and TRBJ1-2; D ambiguous. V lost 0 bases to trimming and J lost 4 bases, with 9 bases between them. The CDR3 has 14 amino acids. The germline gives CDR1 SEHNR, CDR2 FQNEAQ (reference sequence). The chain's CDR3 is CASSLAKKIYGYTF. The CDR3 coding sequence is TGTGCCAGCAGCTTAGCGAAGAAAATCTATGGCTACACCTTC.

The chain is built from TRBV9 and TRBJ1-1, with D possibly TRBD1 on 6 matching bases. There are 13 residues in the CDR3. Germline V gene lookup returns CDR1 SGDLS and CDR2 YYNGEE. The V gene lost 7 bases and the J gene lost 1 base, with 11 bases spanning the gap. The CDR3 spells CASGWTENTEAFF. For the CDR3, the DNA is TGTGCCAGCGGGTGGACAGAGAACACTGAAGCTTTCTTT.

This clone was recorded a few times. The chain links TRBV14 to TRBJ1-1, with D unresolved. Trimming pared 0 bases from V and 6 bases from J, leaving 8 bases between. Germline CDR1 is SGHDN and CDR2 is FVKESK. This CDR3 region has 13 residues. CDR3 DNA sequence: TGTGCCAGCAGCCAAGATAACAAGGCTGAAGCTTTCTTT. This translates into CASSQDNKAEAFF.

The rearrangement links TRBV6-1 to TRBJ2-3, with 10 bases fitting TRBD1. CDR1 and CDR2 from the germline V gene are MNHNS and SASEGT. The V and J ends lost 6 bases and 3 bases, in that order; junction bases with no gene match: 3. The CDR3 runs 14 residues. The CDR3 DNA is TGTGCCAGCAGCGGGACAGGGGAGACAGATACGCAGTATTTT. Its protein is CASSGTGETDTQYF.

This clone came up once. The chain employs TRBV28 and TRBJ1-1; 7 positions agree with TRBD1. V shed 5 bases and J 3 bases; nucleotides not matched to a gene: 0. The CDR3 covers 12 residues. Germline values: CDR1 MDHEN, CDR2 SYDVKM. CDR3 sequence reads: CASSTGDTEAFF. Here the CDR3 DNA reads TGTGCCAGCAGTACAGGGGACACTGAAGCTTTCTTT.

This chain links TRBV5-1 with TRBJ1-1; D not certain. Germline CDR1 is SGHRS and CDR2 is YFSETQ. The CDR3 totals 15 residues. The V gene lost 0 bases and the J gene lost 1 base, with 10 bases spanning the gap. The CDR3 loop reads CASSLDLLGNTEAFF. For the CDR3, the DNA is TGCGCCAGCAGCTTGGATCTATTGGGGAACACTGAAGCTTTCTTT.

The genes are TRBV6-5 and TRBJ2-6; TRBD1 matches at 7 bases. This CDR3 has 15 residues. Germline CDR1 MNHEY, CDR2 SVGAGI. The V segment lost 6 bases and the J segment 1 base; nucleotides outside the gene matches: 3. CDR3 loop: CASRPQGSGANVLTF. In nucleotides, the CDR3 is TGTGCCAGCAGGCCACAGGGGTCTGGGGCCAACGTCCTGACTTTC.

The chain has TRBV30 and TRBJ2-7; possible D gene TRBD1, 5 bases. The V gene lost 0 bases and the J gene lost 3 bases, with 9 bases spanning the gap. The CDR3 extends over 13 amino acids. Germline V gene sequence: CDR1 GTSNPN, CDR2 SVGIG (reference sequence). The CDR3 DNA follows: TGTGCCTGGAGTGTACTTCAGGGCTACGAGCAGTACTTC. It translates to CAWSVLQGYEQYF.

The chain combines TRBV15 with TRBJ2-2; the D gene is possibly TRBD1 (5 bases). Trimming stripped 10 bases from V and 3 bases from J, with 9 bases between. This CDR3 region has 12 residues. Germline CDR1 is LNHNV and CDR2 is YYDKDF (reference sequence). The CDR3 reads CAIQGYTGELFF. DNA of the CDR3: TGTGCCATTCAGGGTTACACCGGGGAGCTGTTTTTT. Together with reference TRBV15 and TRBJ2-2, the CDR3 gives the full variable domain: DAMVIQNPRYQVTQFGKPVTLSCSQTLNHNVMYWYQQKSSQAPKLLFHYYDKDFNNEADTPDNFQSRRPNTSFCFLDIRSPGLGDTAMYLCAIQGYTGELFFGEGSRLTVL.

This rearrangement joins TRBV28 to TRBJ2-3; 8 nucleotides match TRBD2. Trimming removed 2 bases from V and 4 bases from J; junction bases left unmatched: 20. CDR1 and CDR2 (germline): MDHEN, SYDVKM. The CDR3 loop spans 20 amino acids. The CDR3 loop reads CASSLLGASGPRTPPDTQYF. CDR3 nucleotide sequence: TGTGCCAGCAGTTTACTCGGGGCTAGCGGGCCTCGAACGCCGCCAGATACGCAGTATTTT.

This chain links TRBV4-3 with TRBJ2-1; 9 bases are shared with TRBD1. Looked up from germline, CDR1 is LGHNA and CDR2 is YSLEER. V gave up 0 bases and J gave up 8 bases; unmatched junction bases: 8. The CDR3 sequence is 16 residues long. The CDR3 region is CASSQERQGGSDEQFF. The CDR3 DNA is TGCGCCAGCAGCCAAGAGAGACAGGGGGGATCGGATGAGCAGTTCTTC.

This chain connects TRBV7-8 to TRBJ1-2; TRBD1 agrees at 10 bases. Germline V CDR1 and CDR2: SGHVS, FQNEAQ. The CDR3 runs 15 residues. The V and J ends lost 5 bases and 4 bases, in that order; junction bases with no gene match: 7. In DNA form, the CDR3 reads TGTGCCAGCAGCCCGGGGGACAGGGGTGGCTATGGCTACACCTTC. Protein: CASSPGDRGGYGYTF.

This chain links TRBV7-2 with TRBJ2-5, with 9 bases identical to TRBD2. CDR3 length: 16 residues. Germline loops: CDR1 SGHTA, CDR2 FQGNSA. Trimming at V came to 2 bases and at J to 5 bases, leaving 9 bases not matched to a gene. CDR3 bases: TGTGCCAGCAGCTTAAATGGCGGGGGGGCCGTGGAGACCCAGTACTTC. It yields the protein CASSLNGGGAVETQYF.

The chain employs TRBV6-1 and TRBJ1-5; 9 nucleotides align to TRBD1. CDR3 length equals 16 residues. Germline CDR1 reads MNHNS; CDR2 reads SASEGT. Losses at the gene ends were 3 bases for V and 4 bases for J; bases not matched to a gene: 7. CDR3 amino acids: CASSDPDRGLNQPQHF. The DNA of the CDR3 is TGTGCCAGCAGTGACCCCGACAGGGGGTTGAATCAGCCCCAGCATTTT.

The chain combines TRBV6-5 with TRBJ2-6; the D gene could be TRBD1 or TRBD2 (6 bases each). Germline V gene lookup returns CDR1 MNHEY and CDR2 SVGAGI. Trimming removed 6 bases from V and 1 base from J, with 10 bases in between. CDR3 length equals 15 residues. CDR3 coding DNA: TGTGCCAGCAGCTCGGGGGCATCTGGGGCCAACGTCCTGACTTTC. As protein: CASSSGASGANVLTF.

V usage is TRBV2 and J usage is TRBJ1-4; D is perhaps TRBD1 (5 bases). Germline V gene data show CDR1 as SNHLY and CDR2 as FYNNEI. The ends were cut back, 3 bases at V and 6 bases at J, with 29 bases in the middle. The CDR3 is 20 residues long. The CDR3 nucleotides are TGTGCCAGCAGTGAGATAATCCTATGGGACCGACATTCCCTTGATGAAAAACTGTTTTTT. This translates into CASSEIILWDRHSLDEKLFF.